Presented here are 32 T cell receptor beta chains from one specimen sequenced in a study of blood T cell repertoires in COVID-19. Measured with immunoSEQ multiplex PCR; TCRdb has only the in-frame clones, and not every one. The data contain some 80,000 clones, about four fifths of them singletons. What was sequenced was peripheral blood. Receptors were obtained from a woman older than 75 with active or convalescent COVID-19.

The chain employs TRBV7-2 and TRBJ1-5; TRBD1 might be the D (5 bases). The germline V gene encodes CDR1 SGHTA and CDR2 FQGNSA. Between the trimmed V and J ends, which lost 3 bases and 0 bases, there was a span of 9 bases. CDR3 length: 15 amino acids. DNA of the CDR3: TGTGCCAGCAGCTTGTTCAGGGATAGCAATCAGCCCCAGCATTTT. Protein: CASSLFRDSNQPQHF.

In this sample, this clone turned up a few times. The J gene is TRBJ1-6, the V gene TRBV24-1; 7 bases match TRBD1. The junction had 13 bases not matched to a gene; V was cut back by 11 bases and J by 7 bases. The CDR3 length is 15 residues. Germline CDR1 reads KGHDR; CDR2 reads SFDVKD. The DNA for the CDR3 is TGTGCCAAAAAACTTCGGGACAGTGGGAATTCACCCCTCCACTTT. This encodes CAKKLRDSGNSPLHF.

The CDR3 nucleotides are TGCGCCAGCAGCTTACAGGGGGTTCAATCACCCCTCCACTTT. Translated, it gives CASSLQGVQSPLHF. The chain couples TRBV5-1 to TRBJ1-6, with 8 bases that match TRBD1. Trimming took 2 bases from V and 10 from J; bases not matched to a gene: 5. The CDR3 consists of 14 residues. CDR1 and CDR2 from the germline V gene are SGHRS and YFSETQ.

The V call is TRBV10-3, the J call TRBJ2-6; possible D gene TRBD2, 6 bases. Germline V gene sequence: CDR1 ENHRY, CDR2 SYGVKD. CDR3 length equals 16 residues. V was clipped by 3 bases and J by 3 bases, with 12 bases between them. CDR3 sequence reads: CAISDYGGVGANVLTF. CDR3 DNA: TGTGCCATCAGTGATTACGGGGGAGTTGGGGCCAACGTCCTGACTTTC.

The rearrangement uses TRBV25-1 and TRBJ1-1; D not resolved. This CDR3 spans 13 amino acids. The germline gives CDR1 MGHDK, CDR2 SYGVNS. V dropped 6 bases and J dropped 0 bases, with 8 bases sitting between them. CDR3 nucleotides: TGTGCCAGCAGGCAAACTCTGAACACTGAAGCTTTCTTT. It is translated as CASRQTLNTEAFF.

The chain couples TRBV6-2 or TRBV6-3 to TRBJ2-7; the D is unclear. With 2 bases removed from V and 3 bases from J, the gap between germline ends came to 11 bases. CDR3 length equals 14 residues. CDR1 is MNHEY, CDR2 SVGEGT, per germline. CDR3 loop: CASSYRDKDYEQYF. The CDR3 DNA reads TGTGCCAGCAGTTACCGTGACAAAGACTACGAGCAGTACTTC.

V gene TRBV14 combines with J gene TRBJ1-1; TRBD1 is a possible D gene (6 bases). Trimming took 4 bases from V and 5 from J, leaving 20 bases between them. Germline V lookup: CDR1 SGHDN, CDR2 FVKESK. The CDR3 covers 16 residues. CDR3 nucleotides: TGTGCCAGCAGCCTTAATCCCGGGGTAAGGGGGACTGAAGCTTTCTTT. It yields the protein CASSLNPGVRGTEAFF. Variable domain in full (rest from reference TRBV14 and TRBJ1-1): EAGVTQFPSHSVIEKGQTVTLRCDPISGHDNLYWYRRVMGKEIKFLLHFVKESKQDESGMPNNRFLAERTGGTYSTLKVQPAELEDSGVYFCASSLNPGVRGTEAFFGQGTRLTVV.

The J gene is TRBJ1-3, the V gene TRBV3-1 (or the pseudogene TRBV3-2); D unresolved. V lost 0 bases and J lost 4, with 13 bases in between. The length of the CDR3 is 16 residues. Germline V gives CDR1 LGHDT, CDR2 YNNKEL (reference sequence). The CDR3, as DNA: TGTGCCAGCAGCCAAGATGTCCGCCGAGGGGGAAACACCATATATTTT. Residues: CASSQDVRRGGNTIYF.

The chain links TRBV6-5 to TRBJ1-4; 7 nucleotides align to TRBD1. Unmatched junction bases numbered 11, after V lost 6 bases and J lost 7 bases. CDR1 and CDR2 (germline): MNHEY, SVGAGI. CDR3 size: 15 residues. This CDR3 is CASSGMRGRVEKLFF. The DNA of the CDR3 is TGTGCCAGCAGCGGGATGAGGGGGCGGGTTGAAAAACTGTTTTTT.

This chain links TRBV29-1 with TRBJ1-5, with D perhaps TRBD1 (6 bases). The V gene's germline CDR1 is SQVTM and CDR2 ANQGSEA. V was shortened by 5 bases and J by 2 bases, with 13 bases between the two germline ends. CDR3 length: 14 residues. This CDR3 reads CSVSQGGGNQPQHF. CDR3 sequence (DNA): TGCAGCGTTTCACAGGGAGGGGGCAATCAGCCCCAGCATTTT.

The chain uses TRBV28 and TRBJ1-2; D is perhaps TRBD1 (5 bases). V dropped 4 bases and J dropped 1 base, with 10 bases sitting between them. Germline-derived CDR1 and CDR2 are MDHEN and SYDVKM. The CDR3 length is 14 residues. Written as DNA, the CDR3 is TGTGCCAGCAGTTGGGGGGGTAGTAACTATGGCTACACCTTC. The encoded protein is CASSWGGSNYGYTF.

This clone was observed once. The genes are TRBV4-1 and TRBJ2-2; D call uncertain. The germline V gene encodes CDR1 MGHRA and CDR2 YSYEKL. This CDR3 spans 15 amino acids. Trimming took 4 bases from V and 0 from J, leaving 9 bases between them. The chain's CDR3 is CASSPALANTGELFF. CDR3 nucleotide sequence: TGCGCCAGCAGCCCAGCGCTAGCGAACACCGGGGAGCTGTTTTTT.

This clone was recorded only once. The V call is TRBV29-1, the J call TRBJ1-5; no definite D call. Looked up from germline, CDR1 is SQVTM and CDR2 is ANQGSEA. The CDR3 totals 13 residues. V lost 7 bases and J 3 bases, leaving 13 bases between the germline ends. The CDR3 nucleotides are TGCAGCGGGGGAGATGGCCCCAATCAGCCCCAGCATTTT. It specifies CSGGDGPNQPQHF.

The V and J genes are TRBV5-1 and TRBJ1-6; the D is unclear. The germline gives CDR1 SGHRS, CDR2 YFSETQ. CDR3 length: 15 amino acids. Deletions cut 3 bases from V and 7 bases from J, with 14 bases between. For the CDR3, the DNA is TGCGCCAGCAGCTGGTACGGGGAATCCAATTCACCCCTCCACTTT. It codes for CASSWYGESNSPLHF.

The chain employs TRBV19 and TRBJ2-1; a possible D gene is TRBD1 (6 bases). The germline V and J ends were trimmed by 6 bases and 0 bases, with 15 bases remaining between them. CDR3 size: 16 residues. Germline V gives CDR1 LNHDA, CDR2 SQIVND (reference sequence). CDR3 DNA sequence: TGTGCCAGTAGCCGAACAGGGTCGGGCTCCTACAATGAGCAGTTCTTC. Its translation is CASSRTGSGSYNEQFF.

The J gene is TRBJ2-1, the V gene TRBV6-5, with a weak D call TRBD1 (6 bases). V lost 8 bases to trimming and J lost 5 bases, with 16 bases between them. Per germline, CDR1 MNHEY and CDR2 SVGAGI. This CDR3 spans 14 amino acids. CDR3 DNA sequence: TGTGCCAGCTCCAGGACAGTAACTAACAATGAGCAGTTCTTC. It yields the protein CASSRTVTNNEQFF.

The sample holds a few counts of this clone. This chain links TRBV19 with TRBJ2-2, with TRBD1 identical over 8 bases. V trimming: 5 bases; J trimming: 6 bases; junction bases outside the gene matches: 2. Germline V gene sequence: CDR1 LNHDA, CDR2 SQIVND (reference sequence). This CDR3 has 13 residues. In DNA form, the CDR3 reads TGTGCCAGTAGTGTGACAGGGGCCGGGGAGCTGTTTTTT. Translating gives CASSVTGAGELFF.

This clone was counted a single time. The rearrangement joins TRBV11-3 to TRBJ2-1; 14 positions match TRBD2. Germline V gives CDR1 SGHNT, CDR2 YENEEA. This CDR3 contains 17 residues. The ends lost 5 bases at V and 3 bases at J; junction bases unmatched: 6. The CDR3 loop is CASSEGTSGGSYNEQFF. The CDR3 bases are TGTGCCAGCAGCGAAGGGACTAGCGGGGGAAGCTACAATGAGCAGTTCTTC.

Of note for this clone: A read error may produce the germline difference seen at one junction end. J is TRBJ2-7 and V is TRBV27; 8 bases map to TRBD1. The germline V gene encodes CDR1 MNHEY and CDR2 SMNVEV (reference sequence). CDR3 size: 9 residues. The CDR3 bases are TGTGCCAGCAGTGCCTGGACAGGGTTC. Protein product: CASSAWTGF.

The V and J genes are TRBV5-4 and TRBJ2-2; TRBD1 is a possible D gene (6 bases). CDR1 is SGHNT and CDR2 is YYREEE in the germline V gene (reference sequence). Trimming pared 4 bases from V and 9 bases from J, leaving 19 bases between. This CDR3 is 15 amino acids long. CDR3 DNA: TGTGCCAGCAGCCGCCGGGACACCACGGCCAGGGAGCTGTTTTTT. Translation gives CASSRRDTTARELFF.

CDR3: CASSPGGTDTQYF. Here the CDR3 DNA reads TGCGCCAGCAGCCCGGGGGGCACAGATACGCAGTATTTT. This sequence joins TRBV4-3 and TRBJ2-3, with D possibly matching TRBD2 (6 bases). This CDR3 region has 13 residues. Germline loops: CDR1 LGHNA, CDR2 YSLEER. V was cut by 4 bases and J by 1 base, with 6 bases left in between.

The gene calls are TRBV11-2 and TRBJ1-6; D uncertain. The length of the CDR3 is 15 residues. V was trimmed by 4 bases and J by 9 bases, leaving 16 bases between them. The germline V gene has CDR1 SGHAT and CDR2 FQNNGV. The CDR3 DNA reads as TGTGCCAGCAGCTGGACGACGGGGAGTACTTCACCCCTCCACTTT. This encodes CASSWTTGSTSPLHF.

The V call is TRBV28, the J call TRBJ2-7; 8 nucleotides align to TRBD1. Unmatched junction bases numbered 7, after V lost 4 bases and J lost 2 bases. The CDR3 totals 15 residues. Per the germline V gene, CDR1 is MDHEN and CDR2 is SYDVKM. The CDR3 region has the DNA TGTGCCAGCAGTTCCTCCGGGACAGGCACCTACGAGCAGTACTTC. The encoded protein is CASSSSGTGTYEQYF. Together with reference TRBV28 and TRBJ2-7, the CDR3 gives the full variable domain: DVKVTQSSRYLVKRTGEKVFLECVQDMDHENMFWYRQDPGLGLRLIYFSYDVKMKEKGDIPEGYSVSREKKERFSLILESASTNQTSMYLCASSSSGTGTYEQYFGPGTRLTVT.

The rearrangement joins TRBV10-2 to TRBJ2-3; D is unresolved. CDR3 size: 12 residues. Germline V CDR1 and CDR2: WSHSY, SAAADI. V lost 3 bases, J lost 4 bases, and 5 bases lay in between. The CDR3 reads CASSDIADTQYF. CDR3 coding DNA: TGCGCCAGCAGTGATATTGCAGATACGCAGTATTTT.

CDR3 loop: CASSAGTGHYGYTF. Here the CDR3 DNA reads TGTGCCAGCAGCGCCGGGACAGGGCACTATGGCTACACCTTC. This chain uses TRBV9 with TRBJ1-2; 9 nucleotides agree with TRBD1. CDR3 size: 14 residues. V dropped 3 bases and J dropped 3; count of bases not matched to a gene: 3. CDR1 is SGDLS, CDR2 YYNGEE, per germline.

This chain joins TRBV2 and TRBJ2-1, with 7 bases matching TRBD1. CDR3 size: 15 residues. V was clipped by 6 bases and J by 6 bases; unmatched bases: 11. The V gene's germline CDR1 is SNHLY and CDR2 FYNNEI. The CDR3 DNA reads as TGTGCCAGCAGGGTAAACAGGGGTGTGGTCAATGAGCAGTTCTTC. Translated, it gives CASRVNRGVVNEQFF.

The CDR3 here is CASSPDRGNSPLHF. CDR3 coding DNA: TGTGCCAGCAGCCCTGACAGGGGTAATTCACCCCTCCACTTT. The chain recombines TRBV7-8 with TRBJ1-6; 8 positions agree with TRBD1. V lost 5 bases and J lost 6; bases outside the gene matches: 3. CDR1 and CDR2 from the germline V gene are SGHVS and FQNEAQ. CDR3 length: 14 amino acids. The full variable domain, its missing parts supplied by reference TRBV7-8 and TRBJ1-6, is GAGVSQSPRYKVAKRGQDVALRCDPISGHVSLFWYQQALGQGPEFLTYFQNEAQLDKSGLPSDRFFAERPEGSVSTLKIQRTQQEDSAVYLCASSPDRGNSPLHFGNGTRLTVT.

The gene calls are TRBV5-8 and TRBJ1-2; 9 bases map to TRBD1. Germline V gives CDR1 SGHTS, CDR2 YDEGEE. With 4 bases clipped from V and 4 bases from J, the junction kept 14 bases outside the gene matches. This CDR3 contains 17 residues. CDR3 in amino acids: CASSKDRGLFRGYGYTF. The CDR3 DNA reads TGTGCCAGCAGCAAGGACAGGGGTCTGTTTCGCGGCTATGGCTACACCTTC.

The chain uses TRBV6-1 and TRBJ2-7; TRBD1 might be the D (6 bases). There are 14 residues in the CDR3. CDR1 and CDR2 (germline): MNHNS, SASEGT. The germline V and J ends were trimmed by 3 bases and 1 base, with 10 bases remaining between them. The DNA of the CDR3 is TGTGCCAGCAGTGATTGGGACAAGTCCTACGAGCAGTACTTC. Protein sequence: CASSDWDKSYEQYF.

The chain recombines TRBV7-6 with TRBJ1-1; no clear D gene. This CDR3 is built from 15 residues. V gave up 4 bases and J gave up 1 base, with 13 bases separating them. Germline values: CDR1 SGHVS, CDR2 FNYEAQ. The CDR3 here is CASSSSPLTNTEAFF. The CDR3 DNA sequence: TGTGCCAGCAGCTCGAGCCCCCTAACGAACACTGAAGCTTTCTTT.

V and J are TRBV5-4 and TRBJ1-4; weak D call: TRBD1 (5 bases). The CDR3 is made up of 15 amino acids. V was trimmed by 6 bases and J by 0 bases, leaving 12 bases between them. CDR1 and CDR2 (germline): SGHNT, YYREEE (reference sequence). The DNA for the CDR3 is TGTGCCAGCAAGTTCGGGGGGACAACTAATGAAAAACTGTTTTTT. Protein sequence: CASKFGGTTNEKLFF.

The chain couples TRBV6-5 to TRBJ2-3, with TRBD1 as a possible D gene (6 bases). Germline assignment: CDR1 MNHEY and CDR2 SVGAGI. This CDR3 comprises 13 residues. Trimming stripped 6 bases from V and 8 bases from J, with 15 bases between. CDR3 protein: CASRTTGMRTQYF. The CDR3 DNA reads TGTGCCAGCAGAACCACAGGGATGCGTACGCAGTATTTT.